This T cell receptor (beta chain) was documented in a study of shared T cell receptors in the human thymus. Generated by immunoSEQ multiplex PCR, the TCRdb table keeps only in-frame clones and is missing some. Among roughly 700,000 clones listed, over 75% were seen once. The CDR3 length is 13 residues. Looked up from germline, CDR1 is LNHDA and CDR2 is SQIVND (reference sequence). With 9 bases clipped from V and 4 bases from J, the junction kept 4 bases outside the gene matches. The same data also contributed to another study, on human thymus T cells. Per that paper: Healthy Finnish infants undergoing corrective surgery for congenital heart defects provided the donor material. Resections that were taken during corrective heart surgery supplied the thymus tissue. Use of V and J genes seemed skewed within the thymic and blood repertoires. Related research examined unrelated individuals and reported that their thymic repertoires overlapped highly.

This TCR derives from a boy in the first two years of life with a congenital heart defect. The rearrangement joins TRBV19 to TRBJ2-3; 10 bases match TRBD2. The sequenced material came from thymocytes. CDR3 nucleotide sequence: TGTGCCAGGCCGGGACTAGCGCCAGATACGCAGTATTTT. Translation gives CARPGLAPDTQYF.